This note documents a single TCR beta chain sequence. This record belongs to a study of blood T cell repertoires in COVID-19. Across the whole study: From the United States, Italy and Spain came samples of acute and convalescent COVID-19. PBMCs, B-cell-depleted T cells, or T cells were the source of the cDNA or gDNA that made up the material.

The CDR3 is 17 residues long. From germline, CDR1 is KGHSH and CDR2 LQKENI. V was shortened by 2 bases and J by 0 bases, with 11 bases between the two germline ends. Participant age was roughly 18 to 89 years, and participants resided in roughly 25 US areas. Original processing methods: It was from reference gene primer amplification that nucleated cell counts were estimated. Profiling relied on immunoSEQ multiplex PCR, and the TCRdb table lists in-frame clones only, not all of them. That table furnishes V, J and clone size, whereas the DNA furnished D and trimming. The profile shows approximately 200,000 clones, approximately 85% of them singletons.

The chain employs TRBV18 and TRBJ2-6; D remains unclear. The material sequenced was PBMCs or T cells enriched from blood (not recorded which). The receptor comes from a woman aged 30 to 39 who had recovered from COVID-19. CDR3 sequence reads: CASSPMVPSSGANVLTF. The CDR3 nucleotides read TGTGCCAGCTCACCAATGGTTCCGAGCTCTGGGGCCAACGTCCTGACTTTC.